These 22 T cell receptor beta chains were sequenced from one sample in a study of PD-L1 blockade in urothelial cancer. Time point indicated: pretreatment peripheral blood. Assay: immunoSEQ multiplex PCR; the TCRdb copy retains only in-frame clones and omits some. The sample records about 55,000 clones, roughly 75% being singletons. The specimen comprised PBMCs, sampled around atezolizumab (anti-PD-L1) treatment. The origin of the receptors is a man in his 70s with urothelial cancer.

The CDR3 spells CASSLRGGAFYNEQFF. As DNA, the CDR3 is TGTGCCAGCAGCTTACGAGGGGGGGCCTTTTACAATGAGCAGTTCTTC. The chain is built from TRBV11-1 and TRBJ2-1, with D maybe TRBD2 (7 bases). Germline CDR1 and CDR2: SGHAT and FQDESV (reference sequence). Trimming took 2 bases from V and 4 from J, leaving 15 bases between them. The CDR3 contains 16 residues.

V and J are TRBV29-1 and TRBJ1-5; D perhaps matches TRBD1 (5 bases). The CDR3 covers 12 residues. Trimming took off 6 bases at V and 4 bases at J, with 10 bases between the two ends. The V gene's germline CDR1 is SQVTM and CDR2 ANQGSEA. The DNA of the CDR3 is TGCAGCGTAAGTTCAGGGAATCAGCCCCAGCATTTT. It yields the protein CSVSSGNQPQHF.

The gene calls are TRBV7-8 and TRBJ2-4; D is possibly TRBD1 (6 bases). Trimming left V 2 bases short and J 4 bases short, with 21 bases between. CDR3 length: 18 residues. The V gene's germline CDR1 is SGHVS and CDR2 FQNEAQ. CDR3 sequence: CASSLTGSTNAMKNIQYF. The CDR3 region has the DNA TGTGCCAGCAGCTTAACAGGGTCGACTAACGCGATGAAAAACATTCAGTACTTC.

The V gene is TRBV6-6, the J gene TRBJ1-2, with 9 positions matching TRBD1. Per the germline V gene, CDR1 is MNHNY and CDR2 is SVGAGI (reference sequence). The CDR3 is 16 amino acids. Unmatched junction bases numbered 13, after V lost 7 bases and J lost 4 bases. The CDR3 coding sequence is TGTGCCAGCAACCAACCGGGACAGGGTTACTCCTATGGCTACACCTTC. It codes for CASNQPGQGYSYGYTF.

The genes are TRBV28 and TRBJ1-2, with no clear D. Germline CDR1 is MDHEN and CDR2 is SYDVKM. The germline V and J ends were trimmed by 7 bases and 3 bases, with 9 bases remaining between them. The CDR3 length is 12 residues. CDR3 in DNA: TGTGCCAGCACCAAGAGAGACTATGGCTACACCTTC. Translated: CASTKRDYGYTF.

The chain links TRBV7-2 to TRBJ2-7; weak D call: TRBD2 (6 bases). CDR1 is SGHTA, CDR2 FQGNSA, per germline. Trimming removed 1 base at V and 6 bases at J, with 19 bases between. The CDR3 is 16 residues long. The CDR3 coding sequence is TGTGCCAGCAGCTTAGTGGGGGGAAGGGTCCCTCGCGAGCAGTACTTC. This sequence encodes CASSLVGGRVPREQYF.

The chain is built from TRBV7-2 and TRBJ2-7; 8 bases align to TRBD2. The CDR3 is 15 amino acids. Trimming at V came to 4 bases and at J to 2 bases, leaving 7 bases not matched to a gene. Per the germline V gene, CDR1 is SGHTA and CDR2 is FQGNSA. In DNA, the CDR3 is TGTGCCAGCAGCTCAGCGGGAGATTCCCCCTACGAGCAGTACTTC. Translated, it gives CASSSAGDSPYEQYF.

The genes are TRBV5-4 and TRBJ2-2, with D perhaps matching TRBD2 (5 bases). This CDR3 spans 15 amino acids. The germline gives CDR1 SGHNT, CDR2 YYREEE (reference sequence). Trimming removed 0 bases from V and 5 bases from J, with 11 bases in between. Written as DNA, the CDR3 is TGTGCCAGCAGCTTGGGGGGAGAGTGGACCGGGGAGCTGTTTTTT. Translation gives CASSLGGEWTGELFF.

This chain joins TRBV7-8 and TRBJ2-7, with D hard to call. CDR1 SGHVS and CDR2 FQNEAQ come from the germline V gene. This CDR3 region has 13 residues. The germline V and J ends were trimmed by 1 base and 1 base, with 5 bases remaining between them. The chain's CDR3 is CASSLDISYEQYF. In DNA, the CDR3 is TGTGCCAGCAGCTTAGACATTTCCTACGAGCAGTACTTC.

This chain links TRBV11-3 with TRBJ2-3, with TRBD2 matching over 8 bases. V shed 1 base, J shed 4 bases, and the junction held 1 base outside the gene matches. Germline assignment: CDR1 SGHNT and CDR2 YENEEA. The CDR3 spans 14 residues. The CDR3 sequence is CASSLAGGPDTQYF. The CDR3 DNA follows: TGTGCCAGCAGCTTAGCGGGAGGGCCAGATACGCAGTATTTT.

The CDR3 nucleotides are TGTGCCAGCAGCTCGAGGGCAGGTTGGAAAGATACGCAGTATTTT. This encodes CASSSRAGWKDTQYF. V usage is TRBV7-9 and J usage is TRBJ2-3, with D perhaps TRBD2 (5 bases). The CDR3 extends over 15 amino acids. Germline loops: CDR1 SEHNR, CDR2 FQNEAQ (reference sequence). Trimming pared 4 bases from V and 5 bases from J, leaving 16 bases between. Full variable domain (outside the CDR3, taken from reference TRBV7-9 and TRBJ2-3): DTGVSQNPRHKITKRGQNVTFRCDPISEHNRLYWYRQTLGQGPEFLTYFQNEAQLEKSRLLSDRFSAERPKGSFSTLEIQRTEQGDSAMYLCASSSRAGWKDTQYFGPGTRLTVL.

This sequence joins TRBV5-1 and TRBJ2-1; TRBD1 aligns across 9 bases. V was pared by 6 bases and J by 6 bases, with 13 bases of the junction left unmatched. Germline V lookup: CDR1 SGHRS, CDR2 YFSETQ. The CDR3 contains 16 residues. In DNA form, the CDR3 reads TGCGCCAGCACCGAGAGTCCGGGACAGGGACGCAATGAGCAGTTCTTC. Amino acid sequence: CASTESPGQGRNEQFF.

J is TRBJ1-5 and V is TRBV28, with 8 positions matching TRBD1. From germline, CDR1 is MDHEN and CDR2 SYDVKM. V was pared by 7 bases and J by 7 bases, with 9 bases of the junction left unmatched. CDR3 length: 14 residues. The CDR3 loop reads CASTLPGGIQPQHF. The CDR3 nucleotides are TGTGCCAGCACCTTACCAGGGGGCATACAGCCCCAGCATTTT.

This chain links TRBV7-9 with TRBJ1-2, with 7 bases lining up with TRBD1. CDR1 is SEHNR, CDR2 FQNEAQ, per germline (reference sequence). The CDR3 contains 12 residues. Trimming cost V 7 bases and J 7 bases; bases outside gene matches: 6. The CDR3 DNA reads TGTGCCAGCACCTCCCAGGGGGTTGGCTACACCTTC. The encoded protein is CASTSQGVGYTF.

This sequence joins TRBV5-8 and TRBJ1-4; 10 nucleotides align to TRBD1. V dropped 4 bases and J dropped 4; count of bases not matched to a gene: 4. The CDR3 contains 15 residues. Looked up from germline, CDR1 is SGHTS and CDR2 is YDEGEE. CDR3 sequence (DNA): TGTGCCAGCAGCGGGGACAGGGGTTTTAATGAAAAACTGTTTTTT. This gives the protein CASSGDRGFNEKLFF.

CDR3 sequence reads: CASSVGEGGGNQPQHF. CDR3 bases: TGTGCCAGCAGCGTAGGTGAGGGAGGCGGCAATCAGCCCCAGCATTTT. The V gene is TRBV9, the J gene TRBJ1-5; no clear D. With 0 bases removed from V and 2 bases from J, the gap between germline ends came to 12 bases. Germline V lookup: CDR1 SGDLS, CDR2 YYNGEE. The CDR3 runs 16 residues. The full variable domain, completed using reference TRBV9 and TRBJ1-5, is DSGVTQTPKHLITATGQRVTLRCSPRSGDLSVYWYQQSLDQGLQFLIQYYNGEERAKGNILERFSAQQFPDLHSELNLSSLELGDSALYFCASSVGEGGGNQPQHFGDGTRLSIL.

This clone was picked up a small number of times. The gene calls are TRBV6-1 and TRBJ1-1; D may be TRBD1 (5 bases). V lost 6 bases to trimming and J lost 4 bases, with 12 bases between them. Per the germline V gene, CDR1 is MNHNS and CDR2 is SASEGT. The CDR3 runs 13 residues. Here the CDR3 reads CASSWERGTEAFF. CDR3 nucleotide sequence: TGTGCCAGCAGCTGGGAAAGGGGCACTGAAGCTTTCTTT.

This chain joins TRBV28 and TRBJ1-1; a weak D match, TRBD1 (6 bases). Looked up from germline, CDR1 is MDHEN and CDR2 is SYDVKM. There are 15 residues in the CDR3. V was shortened by 1 base and J by 2 bases, with 11 bases between the two germline ends. The CDR3 protein is CASSLYGRGNTEAFF. The CDR3 DNA follows: TGTGCCAGCAGTTTATATGGCAGGGGAAACACTGAAGCTTTCTTT.

The V call is TRBV6-1, the J call TRBJ1-2; no clear D. Trimming left V 4 bases short and J 4 bases short, with 7 bases between. The CDR3 has 12 residues. Germline V CDR1 and CDR2: MNHNS, SASEGT. CDR3 nucleotide sequence: TGTGCCAGCAGTGGGGAGCTCTATGGCTACACCTTC. It is translated as CASSGELYGYTF.

The chain couples TRBV6-5 to TRBJ1-5; 8 bases align to TRBD1. CDR1 is MNHEY and CDR2 is SVGAGI in the germline V gene. This CDR3 contains 15 residues. V gave up 0 bases and J gave up 2 bases; unmatched junction bases: 0. The CDR3 region has the DNA TGTGCCAGCAGTTACTCGGACAGGGGCAATCAGCCCCAGCATTTT. Protein product: CASSYSDRGNQPQHF.

This clone came up a few times. The chain is built from TRBV7-8 and TRBJ2-1, with 8 bases aligning to TRBD2. With V trimmed by 3 bases and J by 4 bases, 11 bases remained unmatched. The germline gives CDR1 SGHVS, CDR2 FQNEAQ. The CDR3 length is 17 residues. CDR3 residues: CASSFGTRDDIYNEQFF. CDR3 in DNA: TGTGCCAGCAGCTTTGGGACTAGAGACGATATTTACAATGAGCAGTTCTTC.

CDR3 coding DNA: TGCGCCAGCAGCTCAAGCCGCAACCCTACAGGGGCGAAAAAGATCACAGATACGCAGTATTTT. Protein: CASSSSRNPTGAKKITDTQYF. V usage is TRBV4-1 and J usage is TRBJ2-3, with 7 bases matching TRBD1. This CDR3 spans 21 amino acids. Per the germline V gene, CDR1 is MGHRA and CDR2 is YSYEKL. After removal of 5 bases from V and 2 bases from J, the junction contained 25 bases not matched to a gene.